This is a list of T cell receptor beta chains from one sample in a study of human T cells and chemical hapten exposure. TCRdb re-analysed the RACE reads in MiXCR, keeping a single row per CDR3 protein. The profile shows some 83,000 distinct CDR3 sequences, about 10% of them singletons. The sequenced sample was whole blood, obtained in connection with sensitization to the hapten diphenylcyclopropenone (DPC). These receptor sequences come from a woman aged 45-65 years with alopecia areata. Some clones in this sample may be carry-over from other donors' samples. The conserved cysteine and the conserved F or W are not part of the CDR3 here. The D gene is left open where the match is weak. Only some rows state a clone size, as once, few, many or a class for expanded clones.

j_call v_call clone_size d_call cdr3_aa
TRBJ1-5 TRBV7-8 many TRBD1 ASTGDRTGQPQH
TRBJ1-3 TRBV7-2 many TRBD1 ASSLDLGQVIVGNTIY
TRBJ2-7 TRBV30 few NA AWSVSRGIYEQY
TRBJ1-5 TRBV12-3/TRBV12-4 NA NA ASSLSLEHNQPQH
TRBJ1-4 TRBV4-3 NA NA ASSQDRSAGSYEKLF
TRBJ2-7 TRBV28 few NA ASSLEGSPYEQY
TRBJ2-5 TRBV12-3/TRBV12-4 many NA ASRQGGETQY
TRBJ2-6 TRBV27 many NA ASSQSSGANVLT
TRBJ2-2 TRBV7-2 many NA ASSFWAGTTGELF
TRBJ2-1 TRBV5-5 NA TRBD2 ASTRPGLAGTDEQF
TRBJ1-6 TRBV30 few NA AWSVPGTTAPLH
TRBJ1-6 TRBV20-1 NA TRBD1 SARGQIYSPLH
TRBJ2-5 TRBV6-1 few NA ASSTLKQETQY
TRBJ1-5 TRBV6-4 NA TRBD1 ASTNLTGTASYSNQPQH
TRBJ2-2 TRBV7-6 many TRBD2 ASKTSGTQNTGELF
TRBJ2-2 TRBV11-3 NA NA ASSLVESGELF
TRBJ2-7 TRBV20-1 NA NA SAPGASNLGHRGYEQY
TRBJ2-3 TRBV5-8 few NA ASSLLQAKPTDTQY
TRBJ2-3 TRBV12-3/TRBV12-4 many TRBD1 ASSSPPGQGSTDTQY
TRBJ1-5 TRBV7-9 few TRBD1 ASSLSGQIFQPQH
TRBJ2-2 TRBV10-3 many NA AISAGGELF
TRBJ1-3 TRBV25-1 many NA ASSETGLSGNTIY
TRBJ1-1 TRBV7-9 few NA ASRDSVGNTEAF
TRBJ2-4 TRBV3-1 few NA ASSQRGTKNIQY
TRBJ2-3 TRBV7-9 many NA ASSPAGSGVTDTQY
TRBJ2-7 TRBV4-2 few TRBD2 ASSQASGKSYEQY
TRBJ1-1 TRBV9 few NA ASSVVEAANTEAF
TRBJ1-1 TRBV7-2 NA NA ASSQGQYMNTEAF
TRBJ1-5 TRBV4-2 many TRBD1 ASSQIFLTGNQPQH
TRBJ2-1 TRBV7-2 many TRBD2 ASSVRTSGVAVQF
TRBJ2-1 TRBV7-2 many NA ASSLPPDNEQF
TRBJ1-1 TRBV3-1 few NA ASSQDGVRDGTNTEAF
TRBJ2-3 TRBV12-3/TRBV12-4 many NA ASSLGGIRTDTQY
TRBJ1-1 TRBV28 NA NA TSTLNTEAF
TRBJ1-5 TRBV6-2/TRBV6-3 NA TRBD1 ASSYTGGFSQPQH
TRBJ2-5 TRBV18 many TRBD2 ASSPLAGVQETQY
TRBJ2-7 TRBV28 many NA ASSTRRGLYEQY
TRBJ1-1 TRBV15 many TRBD1 ATSRGTGGIVRTEAF
TRBJ1-1 TRBV5-1 NA NA ASSPRTLNTEAF
TRBJ2-1 TRBV29-1 once NA SAPGLSPANEQF
TRBJ1-1 TRBV18 few NA ASFKVQGTKNTEAF
TRBJ2-3 TRBV7-2 many TRBD2 ASSPPRGLAWVEDTQY
TRBJ2-1 TRBV20-1 few TRBD2 SQNPRGGHNEQF
TRBJ1-1 TRBV9 few NA ASSVGPGQNTEAF
TRBJ2-3 TRBV29-1 many NA SVVSSGPTDTQY
TRBJ2-2 TRBV27 many NA ASSSLRGLDYLTPGELF
TRBJ2-7 TRBV7-2 many TRBD2 ASSKNPGLVGEQY
TRBJ2-3 TRBV2 NA TRBD1 ASIYRGGTDTQY
TRBJ1-2 TRBV7-6 few NA ASSLLTGDYGYT
TRBJ2-1 TRBV28 few TRBD1 ASSAPGQSYNEQF
TRBJ1-1 TRBV3-1 NA NA ASSQDGSPNTEAF
TRBJ1-6 TRBV11-2 many TRBD1 ASSPPGVTGGSPLH
TRBJ1-1 TRBV4-2 NA TRBD1 ASSQDGTGIPEAF
TRBJ2-1 TRBV11-2 NA TRBD2 ASSFNLAGPYNEQF
TRBJ2-7 TRBV30 NA NA AWSTQTGEQY
TRBJ1-5 TRBV5-1 many NA ASSLGPPSGGQPQH
TRBJ2-2 TRBV27 NA NA ASSLFWRTGELF
TRBJ2-1 TRBV28 many TRBD2 ASRWTSGTYNEQF
TRBJ2-5 TRBV18 NA NA ASITRGDETQY
TRBJ1-2 TRBV28 NA NA ASSFSARNGYT